These T cell receptor beta chains were read from a single sample in a study of shared clonotypes between healthy human individuals. The method was immunoSEQ multiplex PCR; TCRdb's version includes in-frame clones alone and lacks a portion of them. The table records roughly 640,000 clones, roughly 97% of them present only once. The sequenced sample was naive CD4+ T cells sorted from blood. These receptors came from a woman aged 30 to 39 in good health. Both conserved end residues are trimmed from each CDR3. Fields, in order: J gene, V gene, clone size, CDR3 protein. A row's size may be missing; if present it is once, few, many or a size class.

TRBJ2-5,TRBV5-1,NA,ASSLEGEQY
TRBJ2-7,TRBV6-5,once,ASKTGGEQY
TRBJ2-2,TRBV14,NA,ASSQGIRGKNTGELF
TRBJ2-7,TRBV5-1,NA,ASSPGTAYEQY
TRBJ1-5,TRBV19,NA,ASKGDRGYQPQH
TRBJ1-4,TRBV4-1,NA,ASSQGGTDEKLF
TRBJ1-2,TRBV19,NA,ASSPTGPWGGYT
TRBJ1-2,TRBV5-1,once,ASSLTGEGYT
TRBJ2-1,TRBV5-1,NA,ASSLPLASSYNEQF
TRBJ1-5,TRBV27,NA,ASSYQAGQGQPQH
TRBJ1-4,TRBV5-4,NA,ASSLQTGLREKLF
TRBJ1-5,TRBV28,NA,ASMVPQGAHQPQH
TRBJ2-7,TRBV13,NA,ASSLRGKTDSYEQY
TRBJ1-6,TRBV28,NA,ASSLSGRPLH
TRBJ2-3,TRBV28,NA,ASSFGRRGRTDTQY
TRBJ2-7,TRBV19,NA,ASSDSGRAYEQY
TRBJ2-1,TRBV11-2,once,ASSLASLANEQF
TRBJ2-2,TRBV11-2,NA,ASSLFGSNTGELF
TRBJ1-1,TRBV29-1,NA,SASPQGLNTEAF
TRBJ2-1,TRBV7-3,NA,ASSLGTGHEQF
TRBJ2-3,TRBV6-1,NA,ASRLARVTDTQY
TRBJ2-7,TRBV11-2,NA,ASSRTSGSYEQY
TRBJ2-2,TRBV6-1,NA,ASSEYTTTNTGELF
TRBJ2-5,TRBV7-6,once,ASSLGPYQETQY
TRBJ2-2,TRBV5-1,NA,ASSLGRGRTGELF
TRBJ2-7,TRBV25-1,NA,ASSGSSYSYEQY
TRBJ1-1,TRBV29-1,NA,SVDGGRRNTEAF